These 9 T cell receptor beta chains were sequenced from one sample in a study of T cells after yellow fever vaccination. Using its own MiXCR run on the 5' RACE reads, TCRdb lists one record per CDR3 protein. The sample yields some 320,000 distinct CDR3 sequences, about 4% seen once. The specimen was PBMCs, collected 5 days after the yellow fever booster vaccination. These receptors all stem from a man between 18 and 29 years old who received the YFV17D yellow fever vaccine.

This clonotype was counted between two and nine times. V and J are TRBV30 and TRBJ2-7; either TRBD1 or TRBD2 may fit D (5 bases each). Trimming pared 5 bases from V and 0 bases from J, leaving 11 bases between. The germline V gene has CDR1 GTSNPN and CDR2 SVGIG (reference sequence). The CDR3 consists of 13 residues. For the CDR3, the DNA is TGTGCCTGGGACAGAGGGAGCTCCTACGAGCAGTACTTC. As protein: CAWDRGSSYEQYF. The full variable domain, completed using reference TRBV30 and TRBJ2-7, is SQTIHQWPATLVQPVGSPLSLECTVEGTSNPNLYWYRQAAGRGLQLLFYSVGIGQISSEVPQNLSASRPQDRQFILSSKKLLLSDSGFYLCAWDRGSSYEQYFGPGTRLTVT.

In this sample, this clonotype turned up a few times. The V call is TRBV5-1, the J call TRBJ2-7; D perhaps matches TRBD1 (6 bases). Germline CDR1 is SGHRS and CDR2 is YFSETQ. This CDR3 has 18 amino acids. V was cut by 7 bases and J by 0 bases, with 26 bases left in between. Here the CDR3 reads CASPAQPRTVRYSYEQYV. CDR3 nucleotides: TGCGCCAGCCCTGCCCAACCTAGGACAGTACGTTACTCCTACGAGCAGTACGTC.

V and J are TRBV4-3 and TRBJ2-1; 10 bases map to TRBD1. V shed 5 bases, J shed 7 bases, and the junction held 5 bases outside the gene matches. The V gene's germline CDR1 is LGHNA and CDR2 YSLEER. The CDR3 runs 14 residues. CDR3 DNA: TGCGCCAGCAGCTGGGACAGGGGAAGTAATGAGCAGTTCTTC. Amino acid sequence: CASSWDRGSNEQFF.

There are many counts of this clonotype. The rearrangement links TRBV5-1 to TRBJ2-3; possibly TRBD2 for D (6 bases). CDR1 SGHRS and CDR2 YFSETQ come from the germline V gene. Trimming removed 4 bases at V and 2 bases at J, with 14 bases between. CDR3 length: 15 amino acids. CDR3 sequence: CASSLRDSVTDTQYF. In nucleotides, the CDR3 is TGCGCCAGCAGCCTCCGGGACTCCGTCACAGATACGCAGTATTTT.

This clonotype was seen more than once but under ten times. V and J are TRBV20-1 and TRBJ2-7; maybe TRBD2 (7 bases). Germline loops: CDR1 DFQATT, CDR2 SNEGSKA (reference sequence). This CDR3 region has 14 residues. Between the trimmed V and J ends, which lost 6 bases and 6 bases, there was a span of 21 bases. CDR3 amino acids: CSAPDILRGGEQYF. Written as DNA, the CDR3 is TGCAGTGCCCCGGACATTCTTAGGGGGGGCGAGCAGTACTTC.

This clonotype appeared a few times. V gene TRBV5-1 combines with J gene TRBJ1-6, with 7 bases identical to TRBD1. Unmatched junction bases numbered 7, after V lost 3 bases and J lost 4 bases. CDR1 is SGHRS, CDR2 YFSETQ, per germline. The CDR3 extends over 16 amino acids. The CDR3 loop is CASSSGTASYNSPLHF. As DNA, the CDR3 is TGCGCCAGCAGCTCCGGGACAGCTAGTTATAATTCACCCCTCCACTTT.

The chain combines TRBV5-1 with TRBJ2-4; the match to TRBD2 covers 9 bases. The trim removed 0 bases at V and 5 bases at J, leaving 3 bases unmatched. The CDR3 covers 15 residues. Germline values: CDR1 SGHRS, CDR2 YFSETQ. The CDR3 loop reads CASSLGGLAENIQYF. The CDR3 bases are TGCGCCAGCAGCTTGGGGGGACTAGCTGAAAACATTCAGTACTTC.

The genes are TRBV15 and TRBJ1-5; D call uncertain. The germline V and J ends were trimmed by 0 bases and 4 bases, with 10 bases remaining between them. CDR3 length: 15 amino acids. Germline lookup yields CDR1 LNHNV and CDR2 YYDKDF (reference sequence). The CDR3 DNA follows: TGTGCCACCAGCAGAGATAACGCGATAAATCAGCCCCAGCATTTT. It translates to CATSRDNAINQPQHF.

The chain uses TRBV4-3 and TRBJ2-5, with D unclear. Trimming cost V 0 bases and J 1 base, with 9 bases left between them. The germline V gene encodes CDR1 LGHNA and CDR2 YSLEER. The CDR3 loop spans 15 amino acids. The CDR3: CASSQEWFSQETQYF. The CDR3 DNA is TGCGCCAGCAGCCAAGAATGGTTCAGCCAAGAGACCCAGTACTTC.